This TCR beta chain was retrieved from a study of CD8 T cells in Susac syndrome. An input of about 0.5 to 1 ug of RNA was subjected to reverse transcription using random hexamers. TCRdb ran MiXCR on the immunoSEQ multiplex PCR reads and lists one entry per CDR3 protein. The table lists roughly 150,000 distinct CDR3 sequences, 85% to 95% of them singletons. Per germline, CDR1 MGHDK and CDR2 SYGVNS. V lost 5 bases and J 5 bases, leaving 7 bases between the germline ends. This CDR3 has 11 residues. The receptor was derived from a human donor with multiple sclerosis. V and J are TRBV25-1 and TRBJ2-7, with D tentatively TRBD1 (5 bases). The sequenced sample consisted of CD8+ T cells from PBMCs. The CDR3 region has the DNA TGTGCCAGCAGTATAGGGGACGAGCAGTACTTC. Amino acids: CASSIGDEQYF.